This T cell receptor (beta chain) derives from a study of T cell responses to AZD1222 COVID-19 vaccine. The wider study: The study pooled second doses at about 4 or about 12 weeks. Study-wide points: Sampled repertoires all dated from after the peak T cell response. Per reports, nearly half of all spike-specific TCRs target regions that are unmutated in variants.

Comment on this clone: Its antigen remains unidentified.

Per germline, CDR1 LNHNV and CDR2 YYDKDF (reference sequence). V lost 5 bases, J lost 7 bases, and 12 bases lay in between. CDR3 length: 13 residues. Sequencing used immunoSEQ multiplex PCR; TCRdb keeps in-frame clones, though not all of them. Of more than 95,000 clones listed, 92% were seen once; the top ten hold 1.1%. This TCR was sampled from an adult in good health. The rearrangement links TRBV15 to TRBJ1-5; possible D gene TRBD1, 6 bases. The sequencing used peripheral blood, collected on day 0 of AZD1222 vaccination. DNA of the CDR3: TGTGCCACCAGCGGGCACAGGGACCAGCCCCAGCATTTT. Its translation: CATSGHRDQPQHF.